The 32 T cell receptor beta chains below come from one sample, sequenced in a study of CD8+ T cells in alopecia areata. RNA was isolated and reverse transcribed to cDNA, the sequencing template. The method was immunoSEQ multiplex PCR; TCRdb's version includes in-frame clones alone and lacks a portion of them. The sample contains some 99,000 clones, 35% to 50% of which appear only once. The sequencing sample was made of CD4+ T cells sorted from blood. The source of these receptors is a human donor with alopecia areata.

About this clone: The sample holds other DNA sequences that translate to the same CDR3. The chain joins TRBV29-1 to TRBJ1-1; 9 bases map to TRBD1. Germline assignment: CDR1 SQVTM and CDR2 ANQGSEA. Trimming removed 7 bases from V and 4 bases from J; junction bases left unmatched: 7. The CDR3 has 13 amino acids. The CDR3 spells CSGRQGESTEAFF. CDR3 coding DNA: TGCAGCGGGAGACAGGGGGAAAGCACTGAAGCTTTCTTT.

This clone was observed a few times. J is TRBJ2-5 and V is TRBV14; D is unresolved. Germline V CDR1 and CDR2: SGHDN, FVKESK. The CDR3 runs 14 residues. The V gene lost 4 bases and the J gene lost 5 bases, with 14 bases spanning the gap. Here the CDR3 DNA reads TGTGCCAGCAGCCCTTCCTCGACCCTGGAGACCCAGTACTTC. Amino acid sequence: CASSPSSTLETQYF.

This clone was observed a few times. The chain joins TRBV7-2 to TRBJ2-1, with TRBD1 identical over 9 bases. This CDR3 is 12 amino acids long. Germline CDR1 and CDR2: SGHTA and FQGNSA. The trim removed 6 bases at V and 7 bases at J, leaving 1 base unmatched. CDR3 sequence (DNA): TGTGCCAGCAGGGGACAGGGTAATGAGCAGTTCTTC. This codes for CASRGQGNEQFF. The whole variable domain, filled in from reference TRBV7-2 and TRBJ2-1, reads GAGVSQSPSNKVTEKGKDVELRCDPISGHTALYWYRQSLGQGLEFLIYFQGNSAPDKSGLPSDRFSAERTGGSVSTLTIQRTQQEDSAVYLCASRGQGNEQFFGPGTRLTVL.

The V and J genes are TRBV2 and TRBJ2-7; 8 bases agree with TRBD1. The CDR3 is 15 amino acids. Germline-derived CDR1 and CDR2 are SNHLY and FYNNEI. After removal of 6 bases from V and 2 bases from J, the junction contained 9 bases not matched to a gene. CDR3 sequence reads: CASSPPGQGTYEQYF. The CDR3 DNA reads as TGTGCCAGCAGCCCCCCCGGACAGGGAACCTACGAGCAGTACTTC.

The chain carries TRBV6-1 and TRBJ2-1, with 9 bases lining up with TRBD1. This CDR3 has 18 amino acids. The trim removed 3 bases at V and 4 bases at J, leaving 13 bases unmatched. From germline, CDR1 is MNHNS and CDR2 SASEGT. CDR3 amino acids: CASSDRKTGGGHYNEQFF. CDR3 sequence (DNA): TGTGCCAGCAGTGACCGAAAAACAGGGGGCGGGCATTACAATGAGCAGTTCTTC.

This chain joins TRBV5-1 and TRBJ2-3, with 8 bases fitting TRBD2. CDR1 and CDR2 from the germline V gene are SGHRS and YFSETQ. CDR3 length equals 15 residues. Trimming removed 3 bases from V and 2 bases from J; junction bases left unmatched: 5. The CDR3 spells CASSSVAGSTDTQYF. DNA of the CDR3: TGCGCCAGCAGCTCAGTAGCGGGGTCCACAGATACGCAGTATTTT.

This clone appeared a few times. This chain joins TRBV30 and TRBJ1-6; D gene uncertain. Germline V gives CDR1 GTSNPN, CDR2 SVGIG (reference sequence). V was cut by 3 bases and J by 0 bases, with 15 bases left in between. This CDR3 has 17 residues. The CDR3 is CAWSAGRSSSYNSPLHF. The CDR3 nucleotides are TGTGCCTGGAGCGCCGGACGATCTAGCTCCTATAATTCACCCCTCCACTTT. Combining the CDR3 with reference TRBV30 and TRBJ1-6 gives the whole variable domain SQTIHQWPATLVQPVGSPLSLECTVEGTSNPNLYWYRQAAGRGLQLLFYSVGIGQISSEVPQNLSASRPQDRQFILSSKKLLLSDSGFYLCAWSAGRSSSYNSPLHFGNGTRLTVT.

The chain joins TRBV29-1 to TRBJ2-5, with D unclear. The ends were cut back, 8 bases at V and 5 bases at J, with 18 bases in the middle. The CDR3 has 13 amino acids. Germline CDR1 reads SQVTM; CDR2 reads ANQGSEA. The CDR3 spells CSPPRAWLETQYF. The CDR3 region has the DNA TGCAGCCCCCCCCGGGCCTGGCTGGAGACCCAGTACTTC.

The chain uses TRBV14 and TRBJ2-5, with TRBD2 matching 7 bases. The CDR3 loop spans 13 amino acids. V shed 4 bases, J shed 9 bases, and the junction held 8 bases outside the gene matches. Germline-derived CDR1 and CDR2 are SGHDN and FVKESK. CDR3 loop: CASSRTSGGAQYF. In nucleotides, the CDR3 is TGTGCCAGCAGCCGGACTAGTGGAGGCGCCCAGTACTTC.

This clone was observed a handful of times. The CDR3 sequence: CASSLQRGNEQFF. The CDR3, as DNA: TGTGCCAGCAGCTTGCAACGAGGCAATGAGCAGTTCTTC. The chain links TRBV5-4 to TRBJ2-1, with D unclear. The V end lost 1 base, the J end lost 6 bases, and 8 bases lay between the germline ends. Germline CDR1 and CDR2: SGHNT and YYREEE (reference sequence). This CDR3 contains 13 residues.

This clone was counted between two and nine times. The chain carries TRBV5-1 and TRBJ2-1; D unclear. From germline, CDR1 is SGHRS and CDR2 YFSETQ. The V end lost 1 base, the J end lost 1 base, and 9 bases lay between the germline ends. The CDR3 totals 15 residues. As DNA, the CDR3 is TGCGCCAGCAGCTTGCTCTCTCCGTCCTACAATGAGCAGTTCTTC. The encoded protein is CASSLLSPSYNEQFF.

The chain carries TRBV29-1 and TRBJ2-5, with 9 bases matching TRBD2. This CDR3 comprises 14 residues. Germline loops: CDR1 SQVTM, CDR2 ANQGSEA. Losses at the gene ends were 7 bases for V and 1 base for J; bases not matched to a gene: 7. DNA for the CDR3: TGCAGCGCAAAAAATAGCGGGGGCCAAGAGACCCAGTACTTC. This gives the protein CSAKNSGGQETQYF. The full variable domain, with the rest looked up from reference TRBV29-1 and TRBJ2-5, is SAVISQKPSRDICQRGTSLTIQCQVDSQVTMMFWYRQQPGQSLTLIATANQGSEATYESGFVIDKFPISRPNLTFSTLTVSNMSPEDSSIYLCSAKNSGGQETQYFGPGTRLLVL.

This clone was counted a few times. The gene calls are TRBV5-1 and TRBJ2-5; TRBD1 might be the D (5 bases). The CDR3 totals 13 residues. Germline V lookup: CDR1 SGHRS, CDR2 YFSETQ. Trimming left V 2 bases short and J 2 bases short, with 7 bases between. This CDR3 reads CASSFNRQETQYF. CDR3 bases: TGCGCCAGCAGCTTCAACAGGCAAGAGACCCAGTACTTC.

The V gene is TRBV29-1, the J gene TRBJ2-4; 7 bases line up with TRBD1. In germline, CDR1 is SQVTM, CDR2 ANQGSEA. The V and J ends lost 7 bases and 8 bases, in that order; junction bases with no gene match: 5. The CDR3 length is 11 residues. The CDR3: CSGGQLDIQYF. CDR3 nucleotides: TGCAGCGGGGGACAGTTGGACATTCAGTACTTC.

The chain is built from TRBV28 and TRBJ2-4; TRBD1 aligns across 11 bases. The CDR3 consists of 16 residues. V gave up 5 bases and J gave up 3 bases; unmatched junction bases: 6. Germline assignment: CDR1 MDHEN and CDR2 SYDVKM. As DNA, the CDR3 is TGTGCCAGCAGTCGAGCCGGGACAGGGGGCAAAAACATTCAGTACTTC. Translation: CASSRAGTGGKNIQYF. Drawing the rest from reference TRBV28 and TRBJ2-4, the complete variable domain is DVKVTQSSRYLVKRTGEKVFLECVQDMDHENMFWYRQDPGLGLRLIYFSYDVKMKEKGDIPEGYSVSREKKERFSLILESASTNQTSMYLCASSRAGTGGKNIQYFGAGTRLSVL.

This clone showed up just a few times. The V gene is TRBV5-1, the J gene TRBJ2-1, with TRBD2 matching 7 bases. The V segment lost 7 bases and the J segment 2 bases; nucleotides outside the gene matches: 3. Germline loops: CDR1 SGHRS, CDR2 YFSETQ. This CDR3 comprises 13 residues. The CDR3 nucleotides read TGCGCCAGCGCGGGGGAACCCTACAATGAGCAGTTCTTC. This gives the protein CASAGEPYNEQFF.

The chain joins TRBV29-1 to TRBJ2-2, with D maybe TRBD1 (5 bases). The CDR3 covers 13 residues. Germline V gives CDR1 SQVTM, CDR2 ANQGSEA. V lost 3 bases to trimming and J lost 5 bases, with 10 bases between them. The CDR3 DNA reads as TGCAGCGTTGAGAGGACATCGACCGGGGAGCTGTTTTTT. This gives the protein CSVERTSTGELFF.

V is TRBV30 and J is TRBJ2-5; no definite D call. Germline CDR1 reads GTSNPN; CDR2 reads SVGIG (reference sequence). Between the trimmed V and J ends, which lost 3 bases and 4 bases, there was a span of 9 bases. There are 12 residues in the CDR3. CDR3 sequence reads: CAWRAEGETQYF. The DNA of the CDR3 is TGTGCCTGGAGGGCGGAAGGAGAGACCCAGTACTTC.

The chain uses TRBV30 and TRBJ2-5; perhaps TRBD2 as D (5 bases). The V gene's germline CDR1 is GTSNPN and CDR2 SVGIG (reference sequence). The V end was cut by 0 bases, the J end by 6 bases, with 17 bases between. The CDR3 runs to 15 residues. The CDR3 loop is CAWSVWGLAGQTQYF. The CDR3 DNA reads as TGTGCCTGGAGTGTGTGGGGTCTAGCAGGACAGACCCAGTACTTC.

V usage is TRBV20-1 and J usage is TRBJ2-1; D remains ambiguous. The CDR3 consists of 10 residues. V lost 8 bases to trimming and J lost 8 bases, with 10 bases between them. Germline CDR1 DFQATT, CDR2 SNEGSKA (reference sequence). CDR3 amino acids: CSSSFYEQFF. The CDR3 DNA reads as TGCAGTTCATCTTTCTATGAGCAGTTCTTC.

The genes are TRBV29-1 and TRBJ1-2, with 9 bases that match TRBD1. The CDR3 spans 13 residues. Germline loops: CDR1 SQVTM, CDR2 ANQGSEA. Trimming removed 6 bases from V and 3 bases from J; junction bases left unmatched: 5. The CDR3 DNA follows: TGCAGCGTCGGACAGGGGAGGGACTATGGCTACACCTTC. Translation gives CSVGQGRDYGYTF.

A few counts support this clone. The chain employs TRBV19 and TRBJ2-7, with D perhaps being TRBD1 or TRBD2 (6 bases each). V gave up 9 bases and J gave up 2 bases, with 14 bases separating them. CDR3 length equals 13 residues. CDR1 is LNHDA and CDR2 is SQIVND in the germline V gene (reference sequence). CDR3 residues: CASAGQATYEQYF. The CDR3 DNA sequence: TGTGCCAGCGCGGGACAAGCGACCTACGAGCAGTACTTC.

This chain uses TRBV29-1 with TRBJ1-1, with 11 bases lining up with TRBD1. This CDR3 spans 14 amino acids. V was clipped by 3 bases and J by 4 bases; unmatched bases: 4. Germline loops: CDR1 SQVTM, CDR2 ANQGSEA. The CDR3, as DNA: TGCAGCGTTGAGGCCGGGACAGGGGGCACTGAAGCTTTCTTT. Its translation is CSVEAGTGGTEAFF. Together with reference TRBV29-1 and TRBJ1-1, the CDR3 gives the full variable domain: SAVISQKPSRDICQRGTSLTIQCQVDSQVTMMFWYRQQPGQSLTLIATANQGSEATYESGFVIDKFPISRPNLTFSTLTVSNMSPEDSSIYLCSVEAGTGGTEAFFGQGTRLTVV.

This clone is a singleton in its sample. The CDR3: CASSRDGNQPQHF. DNA for the CDR3: TGCGCCAGCAGCCGAGATGGCAATCAGCCCCAGCATTTT. This chain links TRBV4-1 with TRBJ1-5; D is unclear. Between the trimmed V and J ends, which lost 4 bases and 2 bases, there was a span of 6 bases. CDR3 length equals 13 residues. Germline V CDR1 and CDR2: MGHRA, YSYEKL.

The chain employs TRBV29-1 and TRBJ1-5; D ambiguous. The CDR3 consists of 8 residues. CDR1 is SQVTM and CDR2 is ANQGSEA in the germline V gene. The V and J ends lost 4 bases and 13 bases respectively, with 5 bases between them. The CDR3 spells CSVASQHF. In nucleotides, the CDR3 is TGCAGCGTTGCATCTCAGCATTTT. Based on the CDR3 plus reference TRBV29-1 and TRBJ1-5, the full variable domain is SAVISQKPSRDICQRGTSLTIQCQVDSQVTMMFWYRQQPGQSLTLIATANQGSEATYESGFVIDKFPISRPNLTFSTLTVSNMSPEDSSIYLCSVASQHFGDGTRLSIL.

This clone was seen more than once but under ten times. This rearrangement joins TRBV25-1 to TRBJ2-1; D may be TRBD1 (6 bases). Trimming left V 4 bases short and J 10 bases short, with 17 bases between. Germline assignment: CDR1 MGHDK and CDR2 SYGVNS. The CDR3 loop spans 14 amino acids. This chain's CDR3 is CASSGTWVTGEQFF. The CDR3 DNA reads TGTGCCAGCAGTGGCACCTGGGTCACAGGGGAGCAGTTCTTC.

The chain joins TRBV27 to TRBJ2-1; D is perhaps TRBD1 (6 bases). The CDR3 loop spans 17 amino acids. CDR1 is MNHEY, CDR2 SMNVEV, per germline (reference sequence). V was trimmed by 2 bases and J by 0 bases, leaving 14 bases between them. The CDR3 sequence is CASSLRSGTSSYNEQFF. CDR3 DNA: TGTGCCAGCAGTTTACGCTCCGGGACAAGCTCCTACAATGAGCAGTTCTTC.

The chain links TRBV7-9 to TRBJ2-3; possibly TRBD1 for D (6 bases). Germline V CDR1 and CDR2: SEHNR, FQNEAQ (reference sequence). V lost 4 bases to trimming and J lost 3 bases, with 8 bases between them. The CDR3 covers 13 residues. The CDR3 DNA is TGTGCCAGCAGCTCCACAGGGACAGATACGCAGTATTTT. It yields the protein CASSSTGTDTQYF.

V and J are TRBV5-4 and TRBJ2-2; D possibly corresponds to TRBD1 (5 bases). Deletions cut 4 bases from V and 1 base from J, with 11 bases between. The CDR3 runs to 15 residues. CDR1 SGHNT and CDR2 YYREEE come from the germline V gene (reference sequence). DNA for the CDR3: TGTGCCAGCAGCAAGGACATTGGGAACACCGGGGAGCTGTTTTTT. This translates into CASSKDIGNTGELFF.

The chain has TRBV7-2 and TRBJ2-7; D gene unclear. The CDR3 contains 16 residues. The germline V gene has CDR1 SGHTA and CDR2 FQGNSA. Trimming removed 4 bases from V and 2 bases from J, with 18 bases in between. This chain's CDR3 is CASSSGFSPAPYEQYF. The CDR3 bases are TGTGCCAGCAGCTCAGGATTCTCACCGGCCCCCTACGAGCAGTACTTC.

The chain carries TRBV4-1 and TRBJ1-5, with TRBD1 matching 10 bases. J gave up 6 bases and V 0 bases, and 8 bases lay outside the gene matches. Germline V gene data show CDR1 as MGHRA and CDR2 as YSYEKL. The CDR3 has 17 residues. The chain's CDR3 is CASSQDGDRGETQPQHF. The CDR3, as DNA: TGCGCCAGCAGCCAAGATGGGGACAGGGGAGAAACTCAGCCCCAGCATTTT.

This clone was observed a handful of times. The J gene is TRBJ2-1, the V gene TRBV19; 13 bases agree with TRBD2. The trim removed 6 bases at V and 8 bases at J, leaving 16 bases unmatched. The V gene's germline CDR1 is LNHDA and CDR2 SQIVND (reference sequence). This CDR3 comprises 18 residues. Here the CDR3 reads CASRTSRTSGGSRHEQFF. The CDR3 region has the DNA TGTGCCAGTAGGACAAGCAGGACTAGCGGGGGATCCCGTCATGAGCAGTTCTTC.